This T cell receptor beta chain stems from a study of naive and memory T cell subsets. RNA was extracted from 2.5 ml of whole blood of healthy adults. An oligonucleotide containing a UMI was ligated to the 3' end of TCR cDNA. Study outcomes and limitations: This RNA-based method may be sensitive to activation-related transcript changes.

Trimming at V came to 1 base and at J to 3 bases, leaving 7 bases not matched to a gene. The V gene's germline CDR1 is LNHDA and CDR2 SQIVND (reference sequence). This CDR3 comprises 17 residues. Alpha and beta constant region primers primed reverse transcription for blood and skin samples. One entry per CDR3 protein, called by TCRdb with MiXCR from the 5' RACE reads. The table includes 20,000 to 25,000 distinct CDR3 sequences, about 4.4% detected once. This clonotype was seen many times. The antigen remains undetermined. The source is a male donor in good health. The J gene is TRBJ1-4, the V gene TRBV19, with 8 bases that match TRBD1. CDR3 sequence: CASSIAAGGGSNEKLFF. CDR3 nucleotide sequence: TGTGCCAGTAGTATAGCCGCAGGGGGCGGATCTAATGAAAAACTGTTTTTT.